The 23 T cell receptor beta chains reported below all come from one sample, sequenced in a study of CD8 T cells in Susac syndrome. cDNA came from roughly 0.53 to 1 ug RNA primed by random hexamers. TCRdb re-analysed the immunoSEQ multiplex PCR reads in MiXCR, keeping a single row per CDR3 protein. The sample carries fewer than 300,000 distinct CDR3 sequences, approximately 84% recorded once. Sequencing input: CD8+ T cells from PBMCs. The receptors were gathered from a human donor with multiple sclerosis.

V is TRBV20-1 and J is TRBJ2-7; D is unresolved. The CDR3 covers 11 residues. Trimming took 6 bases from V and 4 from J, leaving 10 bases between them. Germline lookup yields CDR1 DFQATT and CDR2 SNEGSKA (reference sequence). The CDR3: CSAPILYEQYF. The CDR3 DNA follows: TGCAGTGCCCCTATACTATACGAGCAGTACTTC.

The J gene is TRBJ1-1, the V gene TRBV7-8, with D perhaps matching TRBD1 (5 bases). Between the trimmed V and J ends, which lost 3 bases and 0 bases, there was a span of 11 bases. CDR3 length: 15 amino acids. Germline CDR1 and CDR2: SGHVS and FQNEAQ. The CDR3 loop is CASSFPREMNTEAFF. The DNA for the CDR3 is TGTGCCAGCAGCTTCCCCAGGGAAATGAACACTGAAGCTTTCTTT.

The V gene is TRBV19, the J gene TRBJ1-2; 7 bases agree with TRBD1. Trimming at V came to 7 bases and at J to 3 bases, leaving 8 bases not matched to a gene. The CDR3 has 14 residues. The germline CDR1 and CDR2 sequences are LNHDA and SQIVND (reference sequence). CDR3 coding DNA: TGTGCCAGTACCCTCGACAGGGAGCACTATGGCTACACCTTC. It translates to CASTLDREHYGYTF.

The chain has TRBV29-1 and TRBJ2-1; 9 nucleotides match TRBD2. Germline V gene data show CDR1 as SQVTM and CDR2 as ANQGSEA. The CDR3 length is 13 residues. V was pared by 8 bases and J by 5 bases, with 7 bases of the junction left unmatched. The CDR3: CSTAGGLDNEQFF. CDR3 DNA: TGCAGCACCGCGGGAGGGCTGGACAATGAGCAGTTCTTC.

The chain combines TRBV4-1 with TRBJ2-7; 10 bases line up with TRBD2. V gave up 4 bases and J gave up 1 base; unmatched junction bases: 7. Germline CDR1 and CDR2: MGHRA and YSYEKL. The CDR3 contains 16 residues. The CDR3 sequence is CASSPGIAGGSYEQYF. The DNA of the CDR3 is TGCGCCAGCAGCCCAGGCATAGCGGGAGGATCCTACGAGCAGTACTTC.

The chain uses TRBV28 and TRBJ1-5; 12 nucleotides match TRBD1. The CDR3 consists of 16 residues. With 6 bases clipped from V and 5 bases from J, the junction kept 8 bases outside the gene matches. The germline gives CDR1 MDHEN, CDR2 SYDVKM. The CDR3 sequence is CASRSTGTGGYQPQHF. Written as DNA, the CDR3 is TGTGCCAGCAGGTCCACCGGGACAGGGGGCTATCAGCCCCAGCATTTT.

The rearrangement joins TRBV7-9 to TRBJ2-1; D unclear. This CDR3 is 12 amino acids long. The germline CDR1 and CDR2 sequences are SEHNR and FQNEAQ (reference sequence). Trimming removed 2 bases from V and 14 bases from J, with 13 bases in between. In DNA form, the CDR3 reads TGTGCCAGCAGCTTATTGGTAGGGTTGGAGTTCTTC. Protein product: CASSLLVGLEFF.

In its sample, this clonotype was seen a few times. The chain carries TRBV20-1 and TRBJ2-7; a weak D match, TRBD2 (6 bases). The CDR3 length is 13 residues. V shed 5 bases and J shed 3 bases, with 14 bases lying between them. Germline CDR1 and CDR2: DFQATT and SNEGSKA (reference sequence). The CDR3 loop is CSAWAGRDYEQYF. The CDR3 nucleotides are TGCAGTGCTTGGGCGGGGAGAGACTACGAGCAGTACTTC.

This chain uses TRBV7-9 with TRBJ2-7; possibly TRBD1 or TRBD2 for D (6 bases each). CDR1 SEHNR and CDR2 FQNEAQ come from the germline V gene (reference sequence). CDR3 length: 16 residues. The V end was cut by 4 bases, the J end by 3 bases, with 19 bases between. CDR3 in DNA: TGTGCCAGCAGCTCGCTTGGAGGGGGGCCAAGCTACGAGCAGTACTTC. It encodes CASSSLGGGPSYEQYF. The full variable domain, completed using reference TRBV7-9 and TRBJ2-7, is DTGVSQNPRHKITKRGQNVTFRCDPISEHNRLYWYRQTLGQGPEFLTYFQNEAQLEKSRLLSDRFSAERPKGSFSTLEIQRTEQGDSAMYLCASSSLGGGPSYEQYFGPGTRLTVT.

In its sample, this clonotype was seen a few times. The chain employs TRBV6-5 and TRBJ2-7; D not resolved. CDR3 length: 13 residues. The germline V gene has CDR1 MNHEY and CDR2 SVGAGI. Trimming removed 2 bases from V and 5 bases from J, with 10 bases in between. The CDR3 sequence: CASSYRLGHEQYF. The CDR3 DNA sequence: TGTGCCAGCAGTTACCGGCTAGGTCACGAGCAGTACTTC.

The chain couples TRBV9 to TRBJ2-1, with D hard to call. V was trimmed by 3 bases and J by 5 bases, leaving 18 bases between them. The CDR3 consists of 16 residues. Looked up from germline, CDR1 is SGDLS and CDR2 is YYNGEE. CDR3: CASSALPLGWNNEQFF. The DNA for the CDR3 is TGTGCCAGCAGCGCCCTCCCCTTGGGCTGGAACAATGAGCAGTTCTTC.

The CDR3 sequence: CASSVAASGPRGTDTQYF. For the CDR3, the DNA is TGTGCCAGCAGCGTGGCGGCTAGCGGTCCTCGGGGCACAGATACGCAGTATTTT. This chain joins TRBV9 and TRBJ2-3, with 7 bases aligning to TRBD2. V dropped 2 bases and J dropped 1; count of bases not matched to a gene: 13. The germline gives CDR1 SGDLS, CDR2 YYNGEE. The CDR3 consists of 18 residues.

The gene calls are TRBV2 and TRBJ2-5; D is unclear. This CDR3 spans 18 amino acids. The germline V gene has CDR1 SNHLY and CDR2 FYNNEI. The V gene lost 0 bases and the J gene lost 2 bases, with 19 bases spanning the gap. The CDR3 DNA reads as TGTGCCAGCAGTGAAGCGGACCCTATGTCCGAGATGCAAGAGACCCAGTACTTC. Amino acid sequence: CASSEADPMSEMQETQYF.

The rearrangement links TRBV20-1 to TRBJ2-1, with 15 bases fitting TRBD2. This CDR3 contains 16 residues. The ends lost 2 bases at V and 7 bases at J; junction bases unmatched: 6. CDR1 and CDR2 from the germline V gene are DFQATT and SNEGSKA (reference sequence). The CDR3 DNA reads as TGCAGTGCTAGATCCCGGACTAGCGGGAGGGGGAATGAGCAGTTCTTC. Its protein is CSARSRTSGRGNEQFF.

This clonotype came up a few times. CDR3 DNA sequence: TGTGCCAGCTTCACAGGGCCCACGGAGACCCAGTACTTC. Its translation is CASFTGPTETQYF. The chain employs TRBV6-1 and TRBJ2-5; weak D call: TRBD1 (6 bases). Germline V gene lookup returns CDR1 MNHNS and CDR2 SASEGT. The CDR3 runs 13 residues. The V end was cut by 8 bases, the J end by 5 bases, with 15 bases between.

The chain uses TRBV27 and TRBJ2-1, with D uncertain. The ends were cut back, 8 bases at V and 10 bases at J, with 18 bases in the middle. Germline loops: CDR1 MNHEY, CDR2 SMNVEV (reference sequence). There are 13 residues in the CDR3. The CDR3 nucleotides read TGTGCCAGCCGATACCAAGGTGTTGGGGAGCAGTTCTTC. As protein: CASRYQGVGEQFF.

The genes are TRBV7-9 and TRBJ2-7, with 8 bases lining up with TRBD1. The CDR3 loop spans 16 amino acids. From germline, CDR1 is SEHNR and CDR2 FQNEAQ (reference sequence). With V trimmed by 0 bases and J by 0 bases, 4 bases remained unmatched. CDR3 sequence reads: CASSLAAGGPSYEQYF. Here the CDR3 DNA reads TGTGCCAGCAGCTTAGCCGCAGGGGGCCCCTCCTACGAGCAGTACTTC.

DNA for the CDR3: TGTGCCAGTAAAGGACTAGCGGGAGTCGGGGAGCTGTTTTTT. As protein: CASKGLAGVGELFF. The chain recombines TRBV7-9 with TRBJ2-2, with 13 bases that match TRBD2. Trimming took 9 bases from V and 7 from J; bases not matched to a gene: 5. Germline lookup yields CDR1 SEHNR and CDR2 FQNEAQ (reference sequence). This CDR3 comprises 14 residues.

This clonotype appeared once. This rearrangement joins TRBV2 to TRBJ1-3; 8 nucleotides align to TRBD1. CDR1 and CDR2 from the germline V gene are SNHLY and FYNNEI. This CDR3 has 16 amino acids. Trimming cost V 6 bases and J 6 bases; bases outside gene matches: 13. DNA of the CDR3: TGTGCCAGCAGCCCTTCTGCCACAGGGGGAGAAAACACCATATATTTT. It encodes CASSPSATGGENTIYF.

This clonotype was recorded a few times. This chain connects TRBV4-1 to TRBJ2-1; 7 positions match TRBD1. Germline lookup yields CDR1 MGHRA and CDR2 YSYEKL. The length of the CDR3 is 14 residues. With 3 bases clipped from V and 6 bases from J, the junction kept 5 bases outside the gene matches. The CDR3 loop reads CASSHPGQFNEQFF. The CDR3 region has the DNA TGCGCCAGCAGCCATCCGGGACAGTTCAATGAGCAGTTCTTC.

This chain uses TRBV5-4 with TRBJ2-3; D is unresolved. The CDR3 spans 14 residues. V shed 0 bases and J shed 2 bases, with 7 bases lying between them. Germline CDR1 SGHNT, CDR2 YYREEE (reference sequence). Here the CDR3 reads CASSLDGYTDTQYF. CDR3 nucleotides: TGTGCCAGCAGCTTGGACGGGTACACAGATACGCAGTATTTT.

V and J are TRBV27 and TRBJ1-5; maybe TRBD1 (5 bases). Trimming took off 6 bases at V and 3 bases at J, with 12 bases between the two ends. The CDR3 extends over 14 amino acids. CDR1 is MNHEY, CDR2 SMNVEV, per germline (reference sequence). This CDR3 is CASRLTGTNQPQHF. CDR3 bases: TGTGCCAGCAGGCTTACAGGCACCAATCAGCCCCAGCATTTT.

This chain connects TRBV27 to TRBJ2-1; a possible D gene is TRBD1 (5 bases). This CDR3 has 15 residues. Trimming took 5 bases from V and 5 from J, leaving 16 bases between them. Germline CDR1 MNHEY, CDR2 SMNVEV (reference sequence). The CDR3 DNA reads TGTGCCAGCAGTGTAACAGGATATTGGAACAATGAGCAGTTCTTC. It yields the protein CASSVTGYWNNEQFF.